These T cell receptor beta chains were read from a single sample in a study of T cell responses to AZD1222 COVID-19 vaccine. Method: immunoSEQ multiplex PCR; TCRdb's copy keeps in-frame clones and lacks some. The table lists 85,000 to 90,000 clones, over 85% of them singletons. The sequencing here drew on peripheral blood, taken on day 0 of AZD1222 vaccination. The receptors originated from an adult in good health. Each CDR3 is given with its conserved first and last residue.

V gene | CDR3 protein
TRBV3-1/TRBV3-2 | CASSQGGASYGYTF
TRBV9 | CASSVELAGAPNTGELFF
TRBV7-9 | CASSLVPLLYGYTF
TRBV6-4 | CASSDRENTEAFF
TRBV18 | CASSPPEGGARTEAFF
TRBV9 | CASSVSSGGDYEQYF
TRBV12-3/TRBV12-4 | CASSRQTSGELFF
TRBV27 | CASSSTGGSVDTQYF
TRBV7-2 | CASSPGQGARETQYF
TRBV2 | CASSEEVRLNTEAFF
TRBV19 | CASSAPGSKLFF
TRBV30 | CAAPGTGFETQYF
TRBV7-9 | CASSFEGGQYEQYF
TRBV3-1/TRBV3-2 | CASSQGQGPYGYTF
TRBV7-2 | CASSYDQTGTGAYGYTF
TRBV28 | CVSTGRTEAFF
TRBV30 | CAWSVGAVTGELFF
TRBV6-5 | CATKRNGIGGNTIYF
TRBV6-5 | CASSSVPGDTQYF
TRBV27 | CASSATGVGGYTF
TRBV7-2 | CASSRPGRLAGYVELFF
TRBV5-8 | CASSPRGAGAYNEQFF
TRBV27 | CASRSLGSGANVLTF
TRBV19 | CASKTSGESYNEQFF
TRBV18 | CASSPGTSGSNEQFF
TRBV5-1 | CASSLTLSENEQFF
TRBV2 | CASTGDRGHEQYF
TRBV5-8 | CASSLQGIEAFF
TRBV12-1 | CASSYRGPTRTGGPQPQHF
TRBV5-6 | CASRPQGGYGYTF
TRBV6-5 | CASSYSIRSRNEQFF
TRBV7-9 | CASSPPVGVQFF
TRBV3-1/TRBV3-2 | CASSQAGRANEQYF
TRBV6-1 | CASSEFTGAGTEAFF
TRBV27 | CASSLFASRNYGYTF
TRBV6-1 | CASSETDLGGAGQPQHF
TRBV5-4 | CASSRPMNTEAFF
TRBV5-4 | CASSSGLADTGELFF
TRBV28 | CATAPWTGAYEQYF
TRBV3-1/TRBV3-2 | CASSQGGQFFYNSPLHF
TRBV11-3 | CASSAMNTEAFF
TRBV12-3/TRBV12-4 | CASSPAGVVEQFF
TRBV6-5 | CASSYSTGGRSPLHF
TRBV19 | CASSPRQAGGNEQFF
TRBV28 | CASSLAGTTREAFF
TRBV6-1 | CASSEGWVVNSGAGYTF
TRBV7-7 | CASSTQEGQEQFF
TRBV4-3 | CASSRGLEGDIQYF
TRBV7-2 | CASSLGPRGYNEQFF
TRBV7-2 | CASSSSGAVVREQFF
TRBV5-1 | CASSPGQDGYTIYF
TRBV4-1 | CASSQDWGGQPQHF
TRBV3-1/TRBV3-2 | CASSQGTGVRSGYTF
TRBV18 | CASSVGQGNNEQFF